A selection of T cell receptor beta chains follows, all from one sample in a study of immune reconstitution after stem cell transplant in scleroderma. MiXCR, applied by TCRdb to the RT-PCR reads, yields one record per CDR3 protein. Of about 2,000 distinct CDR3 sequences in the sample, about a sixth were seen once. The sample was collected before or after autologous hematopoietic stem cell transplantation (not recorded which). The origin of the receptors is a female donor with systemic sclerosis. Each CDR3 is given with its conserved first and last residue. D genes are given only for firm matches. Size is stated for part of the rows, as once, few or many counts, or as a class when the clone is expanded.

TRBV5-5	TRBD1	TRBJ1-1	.	TGTGCCAGCAGCTACTTGACAGGGGGCACTGAAGCTTTCTTT	CASSYLTGGTEAFF
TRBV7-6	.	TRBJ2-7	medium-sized	TGTGCCAGCAGCTTAGAGAGAAGCTCCTACGAGCAGTACTTC	CASSLERSSYEQYF
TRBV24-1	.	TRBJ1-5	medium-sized	TGTGCCACCCCTGGGGAAAATCAGCCCCAGCATTTT	CATPGENQPQHF
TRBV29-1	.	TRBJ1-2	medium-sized	TGCAGCGTTGAGGGTCGGGGGAAGGACTATGGCTACACCTTC	CSVEGRGKDYGYTF
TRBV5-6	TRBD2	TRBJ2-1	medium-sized	TGTGCCAGCAGCTTGGATCTTGACAGGAGGACTAGCGGGAGCCCTCTTATCAATGAGCAGTTCTTC	CASSLDLDRRTSGSPLINEQFF
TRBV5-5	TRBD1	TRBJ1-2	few	TGTGCCAGCAGCTTTACAGACAGGGCTGCTGGCTACACCTTC	CASSFTDRAAGYTF
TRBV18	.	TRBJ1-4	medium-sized	TGTGCCAGCTCACCCTCCGGACAGTCCTCTGAAAAACTGTTTTTT	CASSPSGQSSEKLFF
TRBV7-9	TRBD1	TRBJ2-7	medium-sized	TGTGCCAGCAGCTTAGAGGGGACAGGAGCCTACGAGCAGTACTTC	CASSLEGTGAYEQYF
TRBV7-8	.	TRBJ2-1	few	TGTGCCAGCAGCTTAGTTCCTAGCAAGCAGTTCTTC	CASSLVPSKQFF
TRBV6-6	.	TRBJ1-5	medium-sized	TGTGCCAGCAGTCGACAGTCACAGCAGCCCCAGCATTTT	CASSRQSQQPQHF
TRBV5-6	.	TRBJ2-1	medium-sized	TGTGCCAGCAGCGGACTGGAGGGTGAGCAGTTCTTC	CASSGLEGEQFF
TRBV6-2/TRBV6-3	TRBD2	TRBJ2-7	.	TGTGCCAGCCTTCTAAAGCGGGAGTTCTCCTACGAGCAGTACTTC	CASLLKREFSYEQYF
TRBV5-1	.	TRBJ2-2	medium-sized	TGCGCCAGCAGCTTGAATGGTGTAGGGAACACCGGGGAGCTGTTTTTT	CASSLNGVGNTGELFF
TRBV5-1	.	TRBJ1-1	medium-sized	TGCGCCAGCAGCTTCATCGGGGGGGATGAAGCTTTCTTT	CASSFIGGDEAFF
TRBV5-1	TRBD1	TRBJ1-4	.	TGCGCCAGCAACCCTGGACAGGGAGTAAAACTGTTTTTT	CASNPGQGVKLFF